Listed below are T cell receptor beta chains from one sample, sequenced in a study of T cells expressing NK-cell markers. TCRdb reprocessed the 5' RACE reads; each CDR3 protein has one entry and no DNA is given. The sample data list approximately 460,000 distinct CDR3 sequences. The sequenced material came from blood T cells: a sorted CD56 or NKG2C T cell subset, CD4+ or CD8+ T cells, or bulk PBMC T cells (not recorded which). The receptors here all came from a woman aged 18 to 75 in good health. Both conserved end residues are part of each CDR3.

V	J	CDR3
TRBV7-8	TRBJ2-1	CASSPLFINEQFF
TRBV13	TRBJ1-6	CASSLAPAGSRNSPLHF
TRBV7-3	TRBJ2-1	CASSLGLLNEQFF
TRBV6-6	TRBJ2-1	CASSYLQNEQFF
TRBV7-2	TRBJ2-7	CASSPRQGLYEQYF
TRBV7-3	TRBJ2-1	CASSSQLAGVFEQFF
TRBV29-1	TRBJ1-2	CSVTGGPYGYTF
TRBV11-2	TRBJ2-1	CASSPSLLGLAGFEQFF
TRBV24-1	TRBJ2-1	CATSDRRRDRDKNEQFF
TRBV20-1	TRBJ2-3	CSARPGGIDTQYF
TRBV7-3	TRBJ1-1	CASSPGGQGNTEAFF
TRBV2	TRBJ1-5	CASTAEVEQPQHF
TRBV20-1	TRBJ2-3	CSNSGGGTDTQYF
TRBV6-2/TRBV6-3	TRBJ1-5	CASSYSAGGDNQPQHF
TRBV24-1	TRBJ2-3	CATSDPGTSGRDTQYF
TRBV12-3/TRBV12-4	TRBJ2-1	CASRQHGGEQFF
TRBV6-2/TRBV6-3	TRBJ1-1	CASSYRRVMDTEAFF
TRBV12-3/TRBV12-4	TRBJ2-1	CASSLRIGGAFPYNEQFF
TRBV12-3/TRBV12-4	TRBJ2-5	CASSPQGVSEETQYF
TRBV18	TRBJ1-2	CASSPSRDREGGYTF
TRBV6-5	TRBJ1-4	CASSYAGQGPEKLFF
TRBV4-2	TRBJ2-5	CASSVGSSRGETQYF
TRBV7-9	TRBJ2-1	CASSVSTYLEQFF
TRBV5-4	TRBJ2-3	CASSSDWLTDTQYF
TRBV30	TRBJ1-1	CAWSVMAPEAFF
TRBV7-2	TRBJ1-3	CASSPEPGYGNTIYF
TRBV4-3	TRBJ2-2	CASSWGGYGELFF
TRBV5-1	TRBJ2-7	CASSLASIYYEQYF
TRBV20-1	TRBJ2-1	CSAPTGEGVEQFF
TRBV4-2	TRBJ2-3	CASSQEERLEVDTQYF
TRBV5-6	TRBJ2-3	CASSSPLQPGQGAYWQYF
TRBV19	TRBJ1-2	CASTKNYGYTF
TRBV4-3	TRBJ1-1	CASSQDGGDTEAFF
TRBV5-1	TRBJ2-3	CASSLTGTSGRRTDTQYF
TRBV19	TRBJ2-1	CASSTFGQGFEQFF
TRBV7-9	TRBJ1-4	CASSPKWRQADEKLFF
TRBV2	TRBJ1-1	CASRLTMNTEAFF
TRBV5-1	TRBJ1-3	CASSLLLGAPGNTIYF
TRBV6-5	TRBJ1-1	CASSNDNTEAFF
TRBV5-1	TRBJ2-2	CASSPAKITGELFF
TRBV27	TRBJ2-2	CASTGAISNTGELFF
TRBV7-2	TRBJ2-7	CASSSDTAYSYEQYF
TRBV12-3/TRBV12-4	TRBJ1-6	CASSFMGGLHF
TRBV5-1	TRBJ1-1	CASSVEVWTEAFF
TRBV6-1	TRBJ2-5	CASSRLAGGPQETQYF
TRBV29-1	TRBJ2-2	CSVVRRETNTGELFF
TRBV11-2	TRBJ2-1	CASSFFRRDGNEQFF
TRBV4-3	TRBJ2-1	CASSQDGGLVRGNEQFF
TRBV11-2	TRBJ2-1	CASSLAIDEQFF
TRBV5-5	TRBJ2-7	CASSSTSGAYEQYF
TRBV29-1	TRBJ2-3	CSVEGASGTDTQYF
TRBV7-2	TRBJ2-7	CASSRQGRYEQYF
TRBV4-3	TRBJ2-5	CASSQVGGSTQETQYF
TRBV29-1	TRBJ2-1	CSVAGSPGWNEQFF
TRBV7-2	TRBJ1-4	CASSSEGANEKLFF